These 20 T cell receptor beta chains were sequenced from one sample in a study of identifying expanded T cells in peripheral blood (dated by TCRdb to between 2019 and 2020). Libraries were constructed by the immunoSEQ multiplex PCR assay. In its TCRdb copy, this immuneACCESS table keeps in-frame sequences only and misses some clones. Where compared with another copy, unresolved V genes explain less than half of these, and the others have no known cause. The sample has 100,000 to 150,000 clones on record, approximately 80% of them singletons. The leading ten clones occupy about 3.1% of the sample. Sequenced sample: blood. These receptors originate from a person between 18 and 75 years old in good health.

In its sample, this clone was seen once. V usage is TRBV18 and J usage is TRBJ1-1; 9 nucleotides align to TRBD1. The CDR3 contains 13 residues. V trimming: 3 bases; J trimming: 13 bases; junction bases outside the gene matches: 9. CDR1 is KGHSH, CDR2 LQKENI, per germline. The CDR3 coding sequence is TGTGCCAGCTCACCGACTACCGACAGGGGGGATTTCTTT. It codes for CASSPTTDRGDFF.

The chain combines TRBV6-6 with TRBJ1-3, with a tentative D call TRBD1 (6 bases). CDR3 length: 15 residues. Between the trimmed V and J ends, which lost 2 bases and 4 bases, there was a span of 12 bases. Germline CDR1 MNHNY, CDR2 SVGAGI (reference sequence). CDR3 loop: CASSYNAGVGNTIYF. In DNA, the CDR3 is TGTGCCAGCAGTTACAATGCAGGGGTCGGAAACACCATATATTTT.

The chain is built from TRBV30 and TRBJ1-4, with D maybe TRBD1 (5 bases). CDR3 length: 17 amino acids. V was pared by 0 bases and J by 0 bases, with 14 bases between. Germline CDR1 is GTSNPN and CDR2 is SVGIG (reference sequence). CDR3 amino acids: CAWSVRGTVATNEKLFF. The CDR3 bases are TGTGCCTGGAGTGTGAGGGGAACGGTTGCAACTAATGAAAAACTGTTTTTT.

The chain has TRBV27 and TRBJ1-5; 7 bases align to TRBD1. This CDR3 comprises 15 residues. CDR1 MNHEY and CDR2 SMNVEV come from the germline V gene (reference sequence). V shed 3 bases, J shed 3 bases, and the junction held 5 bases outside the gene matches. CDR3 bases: TGTGCCAGCAGTTTGGAGACAGGGCACAATCAGCCCCAGCATTTT. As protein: CASSLETGHNQPQHF.

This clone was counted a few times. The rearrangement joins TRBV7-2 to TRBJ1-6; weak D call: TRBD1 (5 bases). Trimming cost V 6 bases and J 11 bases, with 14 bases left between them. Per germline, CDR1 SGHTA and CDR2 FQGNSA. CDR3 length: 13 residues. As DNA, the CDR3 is TGTGCCAGCAGTCGCCGGGACGAGGCACCCCTCCACTTT. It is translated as CASSRRDEAPLHF.

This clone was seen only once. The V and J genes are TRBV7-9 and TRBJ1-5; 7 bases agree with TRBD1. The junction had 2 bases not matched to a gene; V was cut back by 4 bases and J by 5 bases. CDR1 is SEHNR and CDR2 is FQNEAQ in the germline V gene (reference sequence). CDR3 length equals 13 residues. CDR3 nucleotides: TGTGCCAGCAGCTACGACAGGGATCAGCCCCAGCATTTT. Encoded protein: CASSYDRDQPQHF.

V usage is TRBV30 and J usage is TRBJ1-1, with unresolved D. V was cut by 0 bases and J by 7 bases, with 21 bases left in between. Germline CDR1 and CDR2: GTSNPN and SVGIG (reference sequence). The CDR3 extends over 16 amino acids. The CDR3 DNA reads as TGTGCCTGGAGTGTACCCCCGTGGAAAACAGACCTTGAAGCTTTCTTT. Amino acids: CAWSVPPWKTDLEAFF.

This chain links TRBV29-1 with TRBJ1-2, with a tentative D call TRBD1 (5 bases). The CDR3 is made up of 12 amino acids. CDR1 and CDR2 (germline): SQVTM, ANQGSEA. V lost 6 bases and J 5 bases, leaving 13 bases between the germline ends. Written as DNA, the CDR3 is TGCAGCGTCGCTCGAGAGGGGTATGGCTACACCTTC. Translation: CSVAREGYGYTF. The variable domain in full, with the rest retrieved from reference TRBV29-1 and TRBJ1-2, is SAVISQKPSRDICQRGTSLTIQCQVDSQVTMMFWYRQQPGQSLTLIATANQGSEATYESGFVIDKFPISRPNLTFSTLTVSNMSPEDSSIYLCSVAREGYGYTFGSGTRLTVV.

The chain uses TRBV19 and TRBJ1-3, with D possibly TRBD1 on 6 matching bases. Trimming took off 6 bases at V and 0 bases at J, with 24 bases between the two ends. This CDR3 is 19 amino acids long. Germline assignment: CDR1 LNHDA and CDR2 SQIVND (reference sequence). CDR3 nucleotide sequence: TGTGCCAGTAGGTCAACGGGGGGGCGAAGCCTATCCTCTGGAAACACCATATATTTT. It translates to CASRSTGGRSLSSGNTIYF.

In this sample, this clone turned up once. The CDR3 nucleotides are TGTGCCAGCAGCTCACTACCGGGATCCACCAATGAAAAACTGTTTTTT. Amino acid sequence: CASSSLPGSTNEKLFF. The genes are TRBV11-1 and TRBJ1-4, with D uncertain. The CDR3 has 16 residues. CDR1 and CDR2 from the germline V gene are SGHAT and FQDESV (reference sequence). Trimming shortened V by 4 bases and J by 5 bases, and 17 bases separated the two germline ends.

The CDR3 DNA reads TGTGCCAGCAGTAGGGGACAGACGATCAATCAGCCCCAGCATTTT. Amino acids: CASSRGQTINQPQHF. The chain carries TRBV2 and TRBJ1-5; 7 bases align to TRBD1. The CDR3 extends over 15 amino acids. Germline trimming cut 5 bases from V and 3 bases from J; bases unmatched to any gene: 7. CDR1 and CDR2 (germline): SNHLY, FYNNEI.

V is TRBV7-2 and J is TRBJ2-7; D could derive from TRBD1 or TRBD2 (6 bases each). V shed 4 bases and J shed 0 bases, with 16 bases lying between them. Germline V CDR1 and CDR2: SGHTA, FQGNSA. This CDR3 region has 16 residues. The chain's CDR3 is CASSSSRGVISYEQYF. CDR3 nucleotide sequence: TGTGCCAGCAGCTCCAGTAGGGGGGTAATCTCCTACGAGCAGTACTTC.

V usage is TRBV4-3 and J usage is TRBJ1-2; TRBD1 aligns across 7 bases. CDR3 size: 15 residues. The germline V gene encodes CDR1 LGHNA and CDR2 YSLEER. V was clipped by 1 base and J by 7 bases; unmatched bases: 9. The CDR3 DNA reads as TGCGCCAGCAGCCAAGCCCCGACAGGGAAGGGTGGCTACACCTTC. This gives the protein CASSQAPTGKGGYTF.

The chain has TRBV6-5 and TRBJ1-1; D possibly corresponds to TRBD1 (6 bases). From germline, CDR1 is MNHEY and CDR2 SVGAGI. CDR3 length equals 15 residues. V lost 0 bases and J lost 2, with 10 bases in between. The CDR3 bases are TGTGCCAGCAGTTACTCGAACAGGGCAAACACTGAAGCTTTCTTT. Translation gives CASSYSNRANTEAFF.

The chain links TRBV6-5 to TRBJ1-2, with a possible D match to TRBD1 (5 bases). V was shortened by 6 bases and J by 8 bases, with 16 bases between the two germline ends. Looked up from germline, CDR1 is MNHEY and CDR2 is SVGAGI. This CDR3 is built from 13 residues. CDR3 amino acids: CASRTAVQGGYTF. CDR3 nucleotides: TGTGCCAGCAGGACGGCCGTGCAGGGAGGCTACACCTTC.

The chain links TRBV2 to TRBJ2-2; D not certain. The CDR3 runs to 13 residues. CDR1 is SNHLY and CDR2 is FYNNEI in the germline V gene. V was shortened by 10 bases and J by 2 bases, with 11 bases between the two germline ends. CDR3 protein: CATRSRNTGELFF. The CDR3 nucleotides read TGTGCCACGCGATCAAGAAACACCGGGGAGCTGTTTTTT.

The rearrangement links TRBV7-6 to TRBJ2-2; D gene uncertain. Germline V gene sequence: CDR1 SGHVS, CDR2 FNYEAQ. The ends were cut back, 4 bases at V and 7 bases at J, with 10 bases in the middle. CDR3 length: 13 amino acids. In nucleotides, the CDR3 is TGTGCCAGCAGCTCGGCGTACAACGGGGAGCTGTTTTTT. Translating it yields CASSSAYNGELFF. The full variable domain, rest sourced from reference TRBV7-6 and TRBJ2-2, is GAGVSQSPRYKVTKRGQDVALRCDPISGHVSLYWYRQALGQGPEFLTYFNYEAQQDKSGLPNDRFSAERPEGSISTLTIQRTEQRDSAMYRCASSSAYNGELFFGEGSRLTVL.

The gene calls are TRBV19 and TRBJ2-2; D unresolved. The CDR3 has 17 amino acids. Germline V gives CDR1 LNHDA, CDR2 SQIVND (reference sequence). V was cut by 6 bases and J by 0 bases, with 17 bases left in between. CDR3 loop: CASSYSRGLANTGELFF. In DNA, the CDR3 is TGTGCCAGTAGCTATAGTCGTGGTCTTGCGAACACCGGGGAGCTGTTTTTT.

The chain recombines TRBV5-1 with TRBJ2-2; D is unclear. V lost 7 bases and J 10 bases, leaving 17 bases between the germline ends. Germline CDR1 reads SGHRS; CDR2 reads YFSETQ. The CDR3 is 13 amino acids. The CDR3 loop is CASGLRPSPELFF. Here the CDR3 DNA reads TGCGCCAGCGGGCTTCGTCCGAGCCCGGAGCTGTTTTTT.

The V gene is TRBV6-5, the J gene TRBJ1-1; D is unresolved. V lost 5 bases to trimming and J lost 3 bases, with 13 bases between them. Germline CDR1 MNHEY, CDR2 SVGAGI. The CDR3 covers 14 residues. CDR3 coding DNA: TGTGCCAGCAGTAATCGACGAGAATACACTGAAGCTTTCTTT. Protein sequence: CASSNRREYTEAFF.